These 24 T cell receptor beta chains came from one sample sequenced in a study of patients and donors after allogeneic stem cell transplantation. One entry per CDR3 protein, called by TCRdb with MiXCR from the RT-PCR reads. The data show approximately 160,000 distinct CDR3 sequences, more than 20% seen once. Sequencing was performed on blood, either unsorted or a sorted T cell fraction (not recorded which). The receptor source for this set is a human donor who was either an allogeneic HSCT recipient or a stem cell or donor lymphocyte infusion donor (not recorded which). It is not recorded whose cells these are; they may come from a transplant donor.

Points on this clonotype: One end of the junction is discordant with germline, which a read error may explain. V is TRBV5-1 and J is TRBJ1-1, with D perhaps matching TRBD1 (6 bases). The germline gives CDR1 SGHRS, CDR2 YFSETQ. The CDR3 loop spans 14 amino acids. In DNA, the CDR3 is TGCGCCAGCGGCTTGGTGGGGACAACTGATGAAGCTTTCTTT. Translated: CASGLVGTTDEAFF.

To note about this clonotype: The junction departs from the called germline gene at one end, perhaps through a read error. The chain joins TRBV7-2 to TRBJ1-2; TRBD1 matches at 9 bases. The CDR3 sequence is 13 residues long. Germline CDR1 and CDR2: SGHTA and FQGNSA. CDR3 protein: CASILQGARGYTF. CDR3 nucleotides: TGTGCCAGCATCTTACAGGGGGCGCGAGGCTACACCTTC.

There are a few counts of this clonotype. The chain combines TRBV5-1 with TRBJ2-1, with 9 positions matching TRBD2. Trimming at V came to 0 bases and at J to 5 bases, leaving 9 bases not matched to a gene. This CDR3 is built from 17 residues. Per the germline V gene, CDR1 is SGHRS and CDR2 is YFSETQ. CDR3 sequence: CASSLALAGGPHNEQFF. The CDR3 nucleotides read TGCGCCAGCAGCTTGGCTTTGGCGGGGGGGCCGCACAATGAGCAGTTCTTC.

The chain carries TRBV20-1 and TRBJ1-3; D remains unclear. Trimming cost V 5 bases and J 0 bases, with 8 bases left between them. The V gene's germline CDR1 is DFQATT and CDR2 SNEGSKA (reference sequence). The CDR3 is made up of 13 amino acids. CDR3 DNA: TGCAGTGCTTCCCAGGACTCTGGAAACACCATATATTTT. Amino acids: CSASQDSGNTIYF.

This clonotype showed up many times. The rearrangement uses TRBV19 and TRBJ1-5; D is unresolved. From germline, CDR1 is LNHDA and CDR2 SQIVND (reference sequence). V was clipped by 1 base and J by 0 bases, with 10 bases between them. The CDR3 is 16 amino acids. The CDR3 coding sequence is TGTGCCAGTAGTATAGCCTGGAGGAATAGCAATCAGCCCCAGCATTTT. As protein: CASSIAWRNSNQPQHF.

This chain joins TRBV30 and TRBJ1-5, with D maybe TRBD1 (6 bases). The V end was cut by 7 bases, the J end by 2 bases, with 12 bases between. The V gene's germline CDR1 is GTSNPN and CDR2 SVGIG (reference sequence). CDR3 size: 13 residues. The CDR3 protein is CASGGAGNQPQHF. The CDR3 nucleotides read TGTGCCTCCGGGGGCGCGGGCAATCAGCCCCAGCATTTT.

The sample holds many counts of this clonotype. The chain joins TRBV20-1 to TRBJ2-7; 14 bases align to TRBD2. The junction had 9 bases not matched to a gene; V was cut back by 6 bases and J by 5 bases. The CDR3 is made up of 15 amino acids. Germline assignment: CDR1 DFQATT and CDR2 SNEGSKA (reference sequence). The chain's CDR3 is CSARLAGGPLHEQYF. The DNA of the CDR3 is TGCAGTGCCAGACTAGCGGGGGGGCCCCTCCACGAGCAGTACTTC.

This clonotype was detected a few times. This chain joins TRBV12-3 or TRBV12-4 and TRBJ1-6; possible D gene TRBD1, 5 bases. Trimming removed 3 bases at V and 6 bases at J, with 9 bases between. This CDR3 contains 14 residues. CDR3 residues: CASSLGDGNSPLHF. CDR3 in DNA: TGTGCCAGCAGTTTGGGGGATGGTAATTCACCCCTCCACTTT.

The chain couples TRBV20-1 to TRBJ2-7, with D possibly matching TRBD1 (6 bases). This CDR3 comprises 15 residues. Germline V gene sequence: CDR1 DFQATT, CDR2 SNEGSKA (reference sequence). V shed 1 base and J shed 2 bases, with 15 bases lying between them. In DNA form, the CDR3 reads TGCAGTGCTAGAGGGTTTCCCAGGGGTCCCTACGAGCAGTACTTC. Its protein product is CSARGFPRGPYEQYF.

The genes are TRBV29-1 and TRBJ2-1; D possibly corresponds to TRBD1 (5 bases). V shed 2 bases and J shed 6 bases, with 11 bases lying between them. The CDR3 extends over 13 amino acids. In germline, CDR1 is SQVTM, CDR2 ANQGSEA. For the CDR3, the DNA is TGCAGCGTTGAAACGACAGCCGCCAATGAGCAGTTCTTC. Its protein product is CSVETTAANEQFF.

The rearrangement joins TRBV20-1 to TRBJ2-2; 7 bases map to TRBD1. CDR1 and CDR2 (germline): DFQATT, SNEGSKA (reference sequence). This CDR3 region has 15 residues. V gave up 4 bases and J gave up 6 bases; unmatched junction bases: 11. The CDR3 DNA follows: TGCAGTGCTACCGCCGGGACAGTTGGGTCCGGGGAGCTGTTTTTT. This translates into CSATAGTVGSGELFF.

This clonotype was counted only a few times. This CDR3 is CASSHSGEQFF. The CDR3 DNA follows: TGTGCCAGCAGCCACAGTGGGGAGCAGTTCTTC. This chain connects TRBV5-6 to TRBJ2-1; D gene ambiguous. Trimming left V 4 bases short and J 10 bases short, with 9 bases between. Germline V gene lookup returns CDR1 SGHDT and CDR2 YYEEEE. The CDR3 is 11 amino acids.

The chain carries TRBV4-3 and TRBJ1-6; D is uncertain. Germline-derived CDR1 and CDR2 are LGHNA and YSLEER. CDR3 length: 16 amino acids. V gave up 0 bases and J gave up 0 bases, with 6 bases separating them. The CDR3 region has the DNA TGCGCCAGCAGCCAAGAGATCGGCTCCTATAATTCACCCCTCCACTTT. It encodes CASSQEIGSYNSPLHF.

V usage is TRBV10-3 and J usage is TRBJ2-5; 10 nucleotides align to TRBD2. Trimming at V came to 3 bases and at J to 2 bases, leaving 6 bases not matched to a gene. Germline loops: CDR1 ENHRY, CDR2 SYGVKD. The CDR3 sequence is 16 residues long. CDR3 sequence: CAISEPGLALQETQYF. The DNA of the CDR3 is TGTGCCATCAGTGAACCGGGACTAGCGTTACAAGAGACCCAGTACTTC.

The chain uses TRBV29-1 and TRBJ2-5, with D perhaps matching TRBD1 (5 bases). Trimming cost V 0 bases and J 4 bases, with 12 bases left between them. This CDR3 has 14 amino acids. The germline V gene encodes CDR1 SQVTM and CDR2 ANQGSEA. CDR3 sequence (DNA): TGCAGCGTTGAAGATCAAGTTAGGGGAGAGACCCAGTACTTC. This gives the protein CSVEDQVRGETQYF.

This clonotype appeared a few times. V is TRBV27 and J is TRBJ1-1; no clear D gene. Per the germline V gene, CDR1 is MNHEY and CDR2 is SMNVEV (reference sequence). The CDR3 sequence is 14 residues long. The germline V and J ends were trimmed by 0 bases and 3 bases, with 8 bases remaining between them. This CDR3 reads CASSLSRADTEAFF. The DNA of the CDR3 is TGTGCCAGCAGTTTATCGCGAGCGGACACTGAAGCTTTCTTT.

This clonotype appeared once. The genes are TRBV27 and TRBJ1-4; weak D call: TRBD1 (6 bases). Germline V gives CDR1 MNHEY, CDR2 SMNVEV (reference sequence). Trimming cost V 5 bases and J 3 bases, with 13 bases left between them. This CDR3 contains 15 residues. Here the CDR3 reads CASSPLGQSNEKLFF. Here the CDR3 DNA reads TGTGCCAGCAGTCCCCTCGGACAGTCTAATGAAAAACTGTTTTTT.

J is TRBJ1-5 and V is TRBV4-3; D perhaps matches TRBD1 (6 bases). The germline gives CDR1 LGHNA, CDR2 YSLEER. This CDR3 is 15 amino acids long. The germline V and J ends were trimmed by 1 base and 6 bases, with 13 bases remaining between them. The CDR3 sequence is CASSQGRGATQPQHF. The CDR3 DNA sequence: TGCGCCAGCAGCCAAGGCAGGGGAGCTACTCAGCCCCAGCATTTT.

There are a few counts of this clonotype. The J gene is TRBJ2-1, the V gene TRBV12-3 or TRBV12-4; TRBD2 aligns across 8 bases. The CDR3 length is 14 residues. V trimming: 5 bases; J trimming: 5 bases; junction bases outside the gene matches: 5. CDR3 DNA: TGTGCCAGCAGTAATCCGGGGGGGAACAATGAGCAGTTCTTC. Amino acids: CASSNPGGNNEQFF.

This clonotype was seen a handful of times. The V and J genes are TRBV12-3 or TRBV12-4 and TRBJ2-7, with TRBD1 matching over 9 bases. This CDR3 contains 15 residues. V shed 3 bases, J shed 3 bases, and the junction held 6 bases outside the gene matches. CDR3 protein: CASSFPGQGIYEQYF. Written as DNA, the CDR3 is TGTGCCAGCAGTTTCCCTGGACAGGGGATCTACGAGCAGTACTTC.

The chain carries TRBV27 and TRBJ2-1; D gene uncertain. In germline, CDR1 is MNHEY, CDR2 SMNVEV (reference sequence). The V end lost 2 bases, the J end lost 5 bases, and 13 bases lay between the germline ends. The CDR3 is 15 amino acids. CDR3 sequence reads: CASSLEWAANNEQFF. As DNA, the CDR3 is TGTGCCAGCAGTTTAGAGTGGGCGGCAAACAATGAGCAGTTCTTC.

In its sample, this clonotype was seen many times. The chain carries TRBV29-1 and TRBJ1-5; 7 nucleotides align to TRBD1. Germline trimming cut 5 bases from V and 5 bases from J; bases unmatched to any gene: 3. The CDR3 has 12 amino acids. The V gene's germline CDR1 is SQVTM and CDR2 ANQGSEA. This CDR3 is CSVRDSDQPQHF. The CDR3 DNA sequence: TGCAGCGTTAGGGACAGCGATCAGCCCCAGCATTTT.

This clonotype was seen once. This chain links TRBV20-1 with TRBJ2-1, with TRBD1 as a possible D gene (6 bases). The V end lost 0 bases, the J end lost 2 bases, and 11 bases lay between the germline ends. CDR1 is DFQATT and CDR2 is SNEGSKA in the germline V gene (reference sequence). There are 15 residues in the CDR3. The CDR3 here is CSARDTDSPYNEQFF. CDR3 DNA: TGCAGTGCTAGAGATACGGACAGCCCCTACAATGAGCAGTTCTTC.

The chain uses TRBV2 and TRBJ1-4; no clear D gene. This CDR3 is 14 amino acids long. V shed 1 base and J shed 5 bases, with 8 bases lying between them. Per the germline V gene, CDR1 is SNHLY and CDR2 is FYNNEI. The chain's CDR3 is CASSEVSLNEKLFF. In DNA, the CDR3 is TGTGCCAGCAGTGAAGTGTCACTAAATGAAAAACTGTTTTTT. The entire variable domain, with the rest obtained from reference TRBV2 and TRBJ1-4, is as follows: EPEVTQTPSHQVTQMGQEVILRCVPISNHLYFYWYRQILGQKVEFLVSFYNNEISEKSEIFDDQFSVERPDGSNFTLKIRSTKLEDSAMYFCASSEVSLNEKLFFGSGTQLSVL.